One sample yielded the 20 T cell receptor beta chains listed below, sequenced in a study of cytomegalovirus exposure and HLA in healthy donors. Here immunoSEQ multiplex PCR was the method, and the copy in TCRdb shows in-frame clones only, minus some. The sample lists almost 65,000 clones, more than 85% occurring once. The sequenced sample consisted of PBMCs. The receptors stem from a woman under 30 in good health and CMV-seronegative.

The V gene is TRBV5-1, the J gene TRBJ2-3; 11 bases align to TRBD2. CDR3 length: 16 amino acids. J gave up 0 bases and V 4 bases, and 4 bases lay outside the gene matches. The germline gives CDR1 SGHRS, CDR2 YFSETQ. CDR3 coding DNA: TGCGCCAGCAGCCTAGCGGGAGGAGCTAGCACAGATACGCAGTATTTT. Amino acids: CASSLAGGASTDTQYF.

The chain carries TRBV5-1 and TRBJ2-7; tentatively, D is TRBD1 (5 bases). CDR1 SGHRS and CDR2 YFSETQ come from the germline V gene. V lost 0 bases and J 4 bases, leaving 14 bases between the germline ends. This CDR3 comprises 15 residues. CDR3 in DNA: TGCGCCAGCAGCTTGGTCGCGGCAAAGGGGTACGAGCAGTACTTC. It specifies CASSLVAAKGYEQYF.

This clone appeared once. CDR3 sequence (DNA): TGCGCCAGCAGCCAACCCGCCAGGGCTGGGGAGCTGTTTTTT. Translation gives CASSQPARAGELFF. V is TRBV4-1 and J is TRBJ2-2; the D gene is possibly TRBD1 (5 bases). The CDR3 spans 14 residues. The V end lost 2 bases, the J end lost 8 bases, and 12 bases lay between the germline ends. CDR1 and CDR2 (germline): MGHRA, YSYEKL.

The CDR3: CASSPSGTILSYNEQFF. The CDR3 region has the DNA TGTGCCAGCAGCCCTTCCGGGACTATACTCTCCTACAATGAGCAGTTCTTC. J is TRBJ2-1 and V is TRBV7-3; TRBD2 matches 7 bases. With V trimmed by 5 bases and J by 0 bases, 10 bases remained unmatched. Per the germline V gene, CDR1 is SGHTA and CDR2 is FQGTGA. This CDR3 has 17 amino acids.

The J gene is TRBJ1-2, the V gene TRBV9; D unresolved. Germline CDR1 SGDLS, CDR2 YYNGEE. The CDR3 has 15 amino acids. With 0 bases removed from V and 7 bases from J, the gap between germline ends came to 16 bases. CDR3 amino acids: CASSVDPTLPGGYTF. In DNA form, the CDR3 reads TGTGCCAGCAGCGTAGATCCGACTCTCCCTGGTGGCTACACCTTC. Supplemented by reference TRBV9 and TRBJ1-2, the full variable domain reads DSGVTQTPKHLITATGQRVTLRCSPRSGDLSVYWYQQSLDQGLQFLIQYYNGEERAKGNILERFSAQQFPDLHSELNLSSLELGDSALYFCASSVDPTLPGGYTFGSGTRLTVV.

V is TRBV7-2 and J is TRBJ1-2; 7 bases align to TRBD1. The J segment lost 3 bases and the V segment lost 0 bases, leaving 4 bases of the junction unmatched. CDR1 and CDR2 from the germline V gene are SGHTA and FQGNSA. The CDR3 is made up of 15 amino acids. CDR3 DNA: TGTGCCAGCAGCTTAGCGCGACAGGGCCACTATGGCTACACCTTC. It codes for CASSLARQGHYGYTF.

CDR3 protein: CASSYLHGQGFGTEAFF. Written as DNA, the CDR3 is TGCGCCAGCAGCTATTTACACGGACAGGGTTTTGGCACTGAAGCTTTCTTT. The chain has TRBV5-1 and TRBJ1-1, with 8 nucleotides matching TRBD1. Germline V gene data show CDR1 as SGHRS and CDR2 as YFSETQ. This CDR3 is 17 amino acids long. V was pared by 3 bases and J by 4 bases, with 14 bases of the junction left unmatched.

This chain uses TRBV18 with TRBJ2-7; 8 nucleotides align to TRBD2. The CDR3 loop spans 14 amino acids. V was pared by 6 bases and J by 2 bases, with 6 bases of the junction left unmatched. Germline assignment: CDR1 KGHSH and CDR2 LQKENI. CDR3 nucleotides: TGTGCCAGCTCCCATCCGACTAGCGCCTACGAGCAGTACTTC. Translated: CASSHPTSAYEQYF.

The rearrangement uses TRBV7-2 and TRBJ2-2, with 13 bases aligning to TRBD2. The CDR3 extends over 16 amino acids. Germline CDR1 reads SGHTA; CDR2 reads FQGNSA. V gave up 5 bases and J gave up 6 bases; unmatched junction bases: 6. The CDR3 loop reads CASSARTSGGPGELFF. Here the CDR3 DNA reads TGTGCCAGCAGCGCCCGGACTAGCGGGGGTCCCGGGGAGCTGTTTTTT.

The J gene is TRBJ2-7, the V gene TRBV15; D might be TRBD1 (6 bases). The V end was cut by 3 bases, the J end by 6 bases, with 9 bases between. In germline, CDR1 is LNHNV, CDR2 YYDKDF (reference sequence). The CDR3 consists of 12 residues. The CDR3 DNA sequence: TGTGCCACCAGCAGGGGACAATCCGAGCAGTACTTC. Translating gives CATSRGQSEQYF.

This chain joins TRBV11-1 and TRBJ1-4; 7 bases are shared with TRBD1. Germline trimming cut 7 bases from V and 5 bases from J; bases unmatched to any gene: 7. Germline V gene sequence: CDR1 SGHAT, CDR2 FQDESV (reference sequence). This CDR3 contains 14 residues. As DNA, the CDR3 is TGTGCCAGCACCTCGGGACAGCTCAATGAAAAACTGTTTTTT. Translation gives CASTSGQLNEKLFF. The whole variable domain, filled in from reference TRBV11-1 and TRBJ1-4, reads EAEVAQSPRYKITEKSQAVAFWCDPISGHATLYWYRQILGQGPELLVQFQDESVVDDSQLPKDRFSAERLKGVDSTLKIQPAELGDSAMYLCASTSGQLNEKLFFGSGTQLSVL.

The CDR3 loop reads CASSNGEQYF. The DNA for the CDR3 is TGTGCCAGCAGTAACGGCGAGCAGTACTTC. This chain links TRBV6-1 with TRBJ2-7; D ambiguous. The length of the CDR3 is 10 residues. The germline CDR1 and CDR2 sequences are MNHNS and SASEGT. Trimming removed 5 bases at V and 6 bases at J, with 5 bases between.

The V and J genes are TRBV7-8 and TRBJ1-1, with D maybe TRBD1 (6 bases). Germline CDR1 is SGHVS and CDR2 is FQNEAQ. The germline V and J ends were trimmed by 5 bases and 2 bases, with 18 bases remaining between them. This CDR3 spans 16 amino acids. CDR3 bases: TGTGCCAGCAGCCCGGGGGGCAGGGGCCTTAACACTGAAGCTTTCTTT. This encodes CASSPGGRGLNTEAFF.

CDR3 in DNA: TGCGCCAGCAGCGCACTAGCGGGAGTCGATGAGCAGTTCTTC. Protein sequence: CASSALAGVDEQFF. The genes are TRBV5-1 and TRBJ2-1; TRBD2 aligns across 11 bases. In germline, CDR1 is SGHRS, CDR2 YFSETQ. The CDR3 covers 14 residues. V gave up 4 bases and J gave up 8 bases; unmatched junction bases: 5. The full variable domain, completed using reference TRBV5-1 and TRBJ2-1, is KAGVTQTPRYLIKTRGQQVTLSCSPISGHRSVSWYQQTPGQGLQFLFEYFSETQRNKGNFPGRFSGRQFSNSRSEMNVSTLELGDSALYLCASSALAGVDEQFFGPGTRLTVL.

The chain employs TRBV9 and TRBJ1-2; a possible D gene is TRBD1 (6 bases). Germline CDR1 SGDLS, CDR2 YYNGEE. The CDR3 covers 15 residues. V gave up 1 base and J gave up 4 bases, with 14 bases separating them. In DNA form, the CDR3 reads TGTGCCAGCAGCGTAAGCACAGGGCTAAGCTATGGCTACACCTTC. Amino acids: CASSVSTGLSYGYTF.

The CDR3 nucleotides are TGTGCCAGCAGTTACGAAGGGGCACGGGGCTACACCTTC. Translation gives CASSYEGARGYTF. V is TRBV6-5 and J is TRBJ1-2; D is possibly TRBD1 (5 bases). The CDR3 extends over 13 amino acids. Deletions cut 2 bases from V and 8 bases from J, with 12 bases between. Germline CDR1 reads MNHEY; CDR2 reads SVGAGI.

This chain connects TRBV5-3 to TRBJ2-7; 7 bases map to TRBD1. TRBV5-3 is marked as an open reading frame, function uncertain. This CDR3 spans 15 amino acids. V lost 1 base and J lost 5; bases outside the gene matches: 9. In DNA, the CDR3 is TGTGCCAGAAGCTTGTGTGTAGGGACAGCCCACGAGCAGTACTTC. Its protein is CARSLCVGTAHEQYF.

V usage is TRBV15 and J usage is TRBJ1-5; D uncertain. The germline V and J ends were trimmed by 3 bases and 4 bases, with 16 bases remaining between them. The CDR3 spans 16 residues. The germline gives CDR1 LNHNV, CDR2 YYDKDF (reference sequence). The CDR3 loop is CATSRPRGKANQPQHF. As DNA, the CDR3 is TGTGCCACCAGCAGGCCTCGGGGTAAGGCGAATCAGCCCCAGCATTTT.

CDR3 nucleotides: TGCGCCAGCAGCCAAGCGGGACTAGGCTACAATGAGCAGTTCTTC. Amino acid sequence: CASSQAGLGYNEQFF. The V and J genes are TRBV4-3 and TRBJ2-1, with 8 nucleotides matching TRBD2. This CDR3 region has 15 residues. V was pared by 1 base and J by 3 bases, with 2 bases of the junction left unmatched. Germline values: CDR1 LGHNA, CDR2 YSLEER.

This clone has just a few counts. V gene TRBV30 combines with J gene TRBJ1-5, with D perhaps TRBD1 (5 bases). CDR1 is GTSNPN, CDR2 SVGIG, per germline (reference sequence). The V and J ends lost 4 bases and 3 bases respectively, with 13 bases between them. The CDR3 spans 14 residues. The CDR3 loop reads CAWNPGRPNQPQHF. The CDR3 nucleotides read TGTGCCTGGAACCCAGGGAGGCCCAATCAGCCCCAGCATTTT.